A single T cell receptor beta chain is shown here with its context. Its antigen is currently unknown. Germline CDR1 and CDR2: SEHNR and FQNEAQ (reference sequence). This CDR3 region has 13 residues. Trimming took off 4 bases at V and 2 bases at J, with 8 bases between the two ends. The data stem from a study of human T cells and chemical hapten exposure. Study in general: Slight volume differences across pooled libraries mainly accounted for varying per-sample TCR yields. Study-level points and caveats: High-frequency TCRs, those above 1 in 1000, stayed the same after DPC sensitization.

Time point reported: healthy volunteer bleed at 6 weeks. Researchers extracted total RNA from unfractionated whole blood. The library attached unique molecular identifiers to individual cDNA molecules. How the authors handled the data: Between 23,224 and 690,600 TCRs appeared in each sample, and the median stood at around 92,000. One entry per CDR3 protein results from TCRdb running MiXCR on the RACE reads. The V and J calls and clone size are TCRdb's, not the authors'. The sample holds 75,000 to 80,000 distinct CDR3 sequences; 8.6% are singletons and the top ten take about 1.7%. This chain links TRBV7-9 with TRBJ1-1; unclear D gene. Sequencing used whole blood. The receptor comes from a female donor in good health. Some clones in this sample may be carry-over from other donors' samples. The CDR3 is CASSSRDNTEAFF. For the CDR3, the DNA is TGTGCCAGCAGCTCGAGAGACAACACTGAAGCTTTCTTT.